Following are 29 T cell receptor beta chains from one sample sequenced in a study of regulatory T cells in long-lasting Graves disease. Investigators prepared the TCR beta libraries by applying iRepertoire HTBI primers and Arm-PCR of CDR3 regions. In TCRdb, the multiplex PCR reads were re-called with MiXCR into one record per CDR3 protein. In the table there are around 450,000 distinct CDR3 sequences, around a fifth of which are singletons. Time point given: persistent/refractory GD, antithyroid drugs over 5 years with positive TRAb. Extracted PBMC RNA gave rise to the TCR library. The sequencing used peripheral blood mononuclear cells (PBMCs), collected when the disease was refractory, from a patient treated with antithyroid drugs. The receptor set was obtained from a female donor with Graves disease.

This clonotype was recorded many times. This sequence joins TRBV5-1 and TRBJ1-1; 10 bases align to TRBD1. Looked up from germline, CDR1 is SGHRS and CDR2 is YFSETQ. V was pared by 4 bases and J by 6 bases, with 6 bases of the junction left unmatched. This CDR3 comprises 14 residues. The CDR3 reads CASSLGQGRSEAFF. CDR3 DNA sequence: TGCGCCAGCAGCCTGGGACAGGGGAGGTCTGAAGCTTTCTTT.

There are a few counts of this clonotype. Relative to the germline gene, one junction end is altered; a read error may explain this. The V gene is TRBV7-3, the J gene TRBJ1-1; 8 nucleotides line up with TRBD1. This CDR3 is built from 13 residues. The germline V gene encodes CDR1 SGHTA and CDR2 FQGTGA. The CDR3 reads CASSLGQGTESFF. The CDR3 nucleotides read TGTGCCAGCAGTCTAGGACAGGGCACTGAATCTTTCTTT. Full variable domain (missing parts from reference TRBV7-3 and TRBJ1-1): GAGVSQTPSNKVTEKGKYVELRCDPISGHTALYWYRQSLGQGPEFLIYFQGTGAADDSGLPNDRFFAVRPEGSVSTLKIQRTERGDSAVYLCASSLGQGTESFFGQGTRLTVV.

The chain recombines TRBV30 with TRBJ1-3; no clear D gene. The CDR3 sequence is 14 residues long. The germline CDR1 and CDR2 sequences are GTSNPN and SVGIG (reference sequence). V shed 0 bases and J shed 2 bases, with 8 bases lying between them. The CDR3 protein is CAWSVSRAGNTIYF. DNA of the CDR3: TGTGCCTGGAGTGTGTCGCGAGCTGGAAACACCATATATTTT.

This chain uses TRBV9 with TRBJ1-1, with 9 bases matching TRBD1. This CDR3 is built from 13 residues. Germline CDR1 and CDR2: SGDLS and YYNGEE. The V gene end was trimmed by 3 bases and the J gene end by 6 bases; junction bases not matched to a gene: 3. CDR3 nucleotide sequence: TGTGCCAGCAGCGATCGACAGGGGGCTGAAGCTTTCTTT. As protein: CASSDRQGAEAFF.

This clonotype was observed at least ten times. The chain joins TRBV7-9 to TRBJ2-5; TRBD2 is a possible D gene (6 bases). This CDR3 contains 13 residues. V lost 5 bases and J 12 bases, leaving 19 bases between the germline ends. Germline lookup yields CDR1 SEHNR and CDR2 FQNEAQ (reference sequence). DNA for the CDR3: TGTGCCAGCAGCACTCTAGCGTCCCAGGGCGAGTACTTC. Encoded protein: CASSTLASQGEYF.

Concerning this clonotype: This may stem from a read error, because a much larger clone lies one nucleotide away. The genes are TRBV28 and TRBJ2-7; D possibly uses TRBD1 or TRBD2 (5 bases each). Looked up from germline, CDR1 is MDHEN and CDR2 is SYDVKM. CDR3 length equals 11 residues. Trimming left V 5 bases short and J 6 bases short, with 8 bases between. CDR3 nucleotides: TGTGCCAGCAGTCCCGGGGCCGAGCAGTACTTC. Amino acid sequence: CASSPGAEQYF.

This clonotype was recorded a few times. The chain employs TRBV29-1 and TRBJ2-3; D unclear. V was clipped by 1 base and J by 0 bases, with 11 bases between them. Germline V gives CDR1 SQVTM, CDR2 ANQGSEA. The CDR3 is made up of 15 amino acids. Here the CDR3 reads CSVEVTPGSTDTQYF. As DNA, the CDR3 is TGCAGCGTTGAAGTGACTCCAGGAAGCACAGATACGCAGTATTTT.

Many counts were recorded for this clonotype. The chain combines TRBV11-2 with TRBJ2-7; maybe TRBD2 (6 bases). Germline CDR1 reads SGHAT; CDR2 reads FQNNGV. Deletions cut 5 bases from V and 7 bases from J, with 9 bases between. There are 11 residues in the CDR3. CDR3 sequence (DNA): TGTGCCAGCAGCGGCCGGGGGGAGCAGTACTTC. It encodes CASSGRGEQYF.

This clonotype was seen once. A much larger clonotype is one base distant, so this may be a read error. The chain joins TRBV19 to TRBJ1-1, with D possibly being TRBD1 (5 bases). Germline V CDR1 and CDR2: LNHDA, SQIVND (reference sequence). This CDR3 contains 13 residues. The CDR3 bases are TGTGCCAGTAGTATTGTGGAGGGGACTGTAGCTTTCTTT. Protein product: CASSIVEGTVAFF.

The chain joins TRBV7-2 to TRBJ2-1; D not resolved. The germline V and J ends were trimmed by 5 bases and 4 bases, with 15 bases remaining between them. The CDR3 spans 15 residues. The V gene's germline CDR1 is SGHTA and CDR2 FQGNSA. In DNA, the CDR3 is TGTGCCAGCAGCCTCGGCACCACCGGATACAATGAGCAGTTCTTC. Translation: CASSLGTTGYNEQFF.

The rearrangement joins TRBV7-2 to TRBJ1-3, with a possible D match to TRBD1 (5 bases). The germline V gene has CDR1 SGHTA and CDR2 FQGNSA. The CDR3 covers 16 residues. V lost 1 base and J 8 bases, leaving 18 bases between the germline ends. The CDR3 bases are TGTGCCAGCAGCTTAGAACAGCCGGGGCTACGAGACACCATATATTTT. As protein: CASSLEQPGLRDTIYF.

There are a few counts of this clonotype. The rearrangement uses TRBV6-2 or TRBV6-3 and TRBJ1-5, with D maybe TRBD1 (6 bases). The CDR3 consists of 15 residues. V was trimmed by 3 bases and J by 0 bases, leaving 9 bases between them. Germline V gene lookup returns CDR1 MNHEY and CDR2 SVGEGT. CDR3 amino acids: CASSYGQISNQPQHF. CDR3 DNA sequence: TGTGCCAGCAGTTATGGACAGATTAGCAATCAGCCCCAGCATTTT.

V gene TRBV11-2 combines with J gene TRBJ1-2; D gene uncertain. The length of the CDR3 is 17 residues. Per the germline V gene, CDR1 is SGHAT and CDR2 is FQNNGV. Trimming stripped 6 bases from V and 7 bases from J, with 27 bases between. The CDR3 bases are TGTGCCAGCAGTTTCGCTAGCGTACAGCGCCACGGCTGTGGCTACACCTTC. Translation gives CASSFASVQRHGCGYTF.

This clonotype was observed a handful of times. The rearrangement links TRBV5-1 to TRBJ2-7; tentatively, D is TRBD1 (5 bases). Germline V gives CDR1 SGHRS, CDR2 YFSETQ. There are 13 residues in the CDR3. Trimming shortened V by 4 bases and J by 4 bases, and 12 bases separated the two germline ends. CDR3 DNA sequence: TGCGCCAGCAGCCTCCAAACAGGTTACGAGCAGTACTTC. Residues: CASSLQTGYEQYF. Using reference TRBV5-1 and TRBJ2-7 for the parts outside the CDR3, the full variable domain is KAGVTQTPRYLIKTRGQQVTLSCSPISGHRSVSWYQQTPGQGLQFLFEYFSETQRNKGNFPGRFSGRQFSNSRSEMNVSTLELGDSALYLCASSLQTGYEQYFGPGTRLTVT.

Note on this clonotype: Just one base apart from a much larger clone, this may be a read error. The chain has TRBV19 and TRBJ2-5; D is ambiguous. The CDR3 totals 14 residues. From germline, CDR1 is LNHDA and CDR2 SQIVND (reference sequence). Between the trimmed V and J ends, which lost 8 bases and 0 bases, there was a span of 13 bases. Here the CDR3 reads CASGRQEYQETQYF. The CDR3 bases are TGTGCCAGTGGTAGGCAGGAGTACCAAGAGACCCAGTACTTC.

This clonotype was observed a few times. The rearrangement joins TRBV15 to TRBJ2-6; 9 bases line up with TRBD1. The V segment lost 0 bases and the J segment 0 bases; nucleotides outside the gene matches: 3. The CDR3 runs to 18 residues. Germline CDR1 is LNHNV and CDR2 is YYDKDF (reference sequence). Here the CDR3 DNA reads TGTGCCACCAGCAGAGATACAGGGGGCTACTCTGGGGCCAACGTCCTGACTTTC. Translation gives CATSRDTGGYSGANVLTF.

This clonotype was found many times. The genes are TRBV29-1 and TRBJ2-7; 8 bases map to TRBD1. There are 12 residues in the CDR3. V trimming: 7 bases; J trimming: 2 bases; junction bases outside the gene matches: 4. Germline V CDR1 and CDR2: SQVTM, ANQGSEA. CDR3 sequence: CSAQGGTYEQYF. CDR3 sequence (DNA): TGCAGCGCACAGGGGGGAACCTACGAGCAGTACTTC.

In its sample, this clonotype was seen many times. The CDR3 loop is CASSATTSGSYNEQFF. In DNA, the CDR3 is TGCGCCAGCAGTGCGACAACTAGCGGGAGCTACAATGAGCAGTTCTTC. The V call is TRBV5-1, the J call TRBJ2-1, with 11 bases matching TRBD2. Germline CDR1 reads SGHRS; CDR2 reads YFSETQ. Trimming took 5 bases from V and 3 from J; bases not matched to a gene: 7. This CDR3 contains 16 residues.

This clonotype was counted many times. This chain joins TRBV6-1 and TRBJ2-7; D call uncertain. Between the trimmed V and J ends, which lost 10 bases and 2 bases, there was a span of 18 bases. CDR3 length: 14 residues. Germline CDR1 MNHNS, CDR2 SASEGT. CDR3 DNA sequence: TGTGCCACCAACGGATTAGGCGGAACCTACGAGCAGTACTTC. It yields the protein CATNGLGGTYEQYF.

The V call is TRBV7-2, the J call TRBJ2-5; no reliable D call. Germline V CDR1 and CDR2: SGHTA, FQGNSA. V shed 3 bases and J shed 4 bases, with 9 bases lying between them. The CDR3 totals 13 residues. The CDR3 protein is CASSFLLGETQYF. The CDR3 DNA is TGTGCCAGCAGCTTCCTTTTGGGAGAGACCCAGTACTTC.

The gene calls are TRBV9 and TRBJ1-2; TRBD1 agrees at 11 bases. Germline V gene sequence: CDR1 SGDLS, CDR2 YYNGEE. V shed 0 bases, J shed 8 bases, and the junction held 9 bases outside the gene matches. The CDR3 sequence is 16 residues long. CDR3: CASSVAWTGGVGGYTF. The DNA of the CDR3 is TGTGCCAGCAGCGTAGCCTGGACAGGGGGCGTAGGGGGCTACACCTTC. Full variable domain (remainder filled in from reference TRBV9 and TRBJ1-2): DSGVTQTPKHLITATGQRVTLRCSPRSGDLSVYWYQQSLDQGLQFLIQYYNGEERAKGNILERFSAQQFPDLHSELNLSSLELGDSALYFCASSVAWTGGVGGYTFGSGTRLTVV.

This clonotype was counted at least ten times. This chain joins TRBV28 and TRBJ2-7, with TRBD1 matching 9 bases. From germline, CDR1 is MDHEN and CDR2 SYDVKM. V trimming: 6 bases; J trimming: 1 base; junction bases outside the gene matches: 4. The CDR3 has 14 amino acids. The CDR3 spells CASSNRGLSYEQYF. For the CDR3, the DNA is TGTGCCAGCAGCAACAGGGGGCTATCCTACGAGCAGTACTTC.

This clonotype was recorded at least ten times. The chain is built from TRBV24-1 and TRBJ1-2, with D unclear. The CDR3 spans 13 residues. Between the trimmed V and J ends, which lost 0 bases and 8 bases, there was a span of 9 bases. Germline CDR1 and CDR2: KGHDR and SFDVKD. CDR3 residues: CATSDLRSDGYTF. The CDR3 nucleotides are TGTGCCACCAGTGATTTGCGCAGCGACGGCTACACCTTC.

The chain employs TRBV6-5 and TRBJ2-3; no clear D. Trimming removed 0 bases from V and 5 bases from J, with 15 bases in between. The length of the CDR3 is 16 residues. Germline CDR1 is MNHEY and CDR2 is SVGAGI. The CDR3 protein is CASSYSRSNIGDTQYF. The DNA of the CDR3 is TGTGCCAGCAGTTACTCACGTTCGAATATCGGAGATACGCAGTATTTT.

There are a few counts of this clonotype. The CDR3, as DNA: TGCAGCGTTACAGGGGGCAGAACCTACGAGCAGTACTTC. This encodes CSVTGGRTYEQYF. The V and J genes are TRBV29-1 and TRBJ2-7; 9 bases are shared with TRBD1. The CDR3 length is 13 residues. CDR1 is SQVTM, CDR2 ANQGSEA, per germline. V shed 5 bases and J 2 bases; nucleotides not matched to a gene: 4.

This clonotype was seen many times. The chain joins TRBV20-1 to TRBJ2-7; D is perhaps TRBD2 (6 bases). The CDR3 is made up of 15 amino acids. Germline-derived CDR1 and CDR2 are DFQATT and SNEGSKA (reference sequence). V was cut by 3 bases and J by 0 bases, with 15 bases left in between. DNA of the CDR3: TGCAGTGCTAGGGGGGGTGGTCATAGCTCCTACGAGCAGTACTTC. Protein product: CSARGGGHSSYEQYF.

The chain combines TRBV7-2 with TRBJ2-1, with D perhaps matching TRBD1 or TRBD2 (5 bases each). From germline, CDR1 is SGHTA and CDR2 FQGNSA. The V and J ends lost 4 bases and 4 bases respectively, with 20 bases between them. The CDR3 extends over 17 amino acids. CDR3 sequence reads: CASSSPEGRNLYNEQFF. The CDR3, as DNA: TGTGCCAGCAGCTCCCCCGAGGGGCGCAACTTATACAATGAGCAGTTCTTC.

The gene calls are TRBV4-1 and TRBJ1-1; D remains unclear. Germline CDR1 MGHRA, CDR2 YSYEKL. This CDR3 is 15 amino acids long. Between the trimmed V and J ends, which lost 2 bases and 0 bases, there was a span of 10 bases. CDR3 sequence reads: CASSQTFKVNTEAFF. CDR3 bases: TGCGCCAGCAGCCAAACCTTTAAAGTGAACACTGAAGCTTTCTTT.

This clonotype has ten or more counts. This rearrangement joins TRBV11-2 to TRBJ1-2; TRBD1 might be the D (6 bases). The CDR3 is 13 amino acids. V lost 5 bases to trimming and J lost 8 bases, with 15 bases between them. CDR1 is SGHAT and CDR2 is FQNNGV in the germline V gene. DNA of the CDR3: TGTGCCAGCAGCCAAGACAGGTTGGGAGGCTACACCTTC. It translates to CASSQDRLGGYTF.